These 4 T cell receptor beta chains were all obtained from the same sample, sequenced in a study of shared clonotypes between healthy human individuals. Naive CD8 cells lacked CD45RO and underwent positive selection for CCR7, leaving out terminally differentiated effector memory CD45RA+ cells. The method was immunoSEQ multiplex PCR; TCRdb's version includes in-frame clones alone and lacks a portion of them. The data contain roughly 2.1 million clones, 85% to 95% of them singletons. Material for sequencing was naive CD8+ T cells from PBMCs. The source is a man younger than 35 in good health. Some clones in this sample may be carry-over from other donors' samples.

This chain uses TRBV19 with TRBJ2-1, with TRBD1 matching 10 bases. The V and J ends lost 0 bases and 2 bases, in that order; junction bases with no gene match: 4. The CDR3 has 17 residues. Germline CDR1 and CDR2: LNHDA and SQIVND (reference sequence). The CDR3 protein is CASSIDLGQGPYNEQFF. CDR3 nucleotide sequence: TGTGCCAGTAGTATAGATCTGGGACAGGGGCCCTACAATGAGCAGTTCTTC. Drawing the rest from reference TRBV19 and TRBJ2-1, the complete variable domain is DGGITQSPKYLFRKEGQNVTLSCEQNLNHDAMYWYRQDPGQGLRLIYYSQIVNDFQKGDIAEGYSVSREKKESFPLTVTSAQKNPTAFYLCASSIDLGQGPYNEQFFGPGTRLTVL.

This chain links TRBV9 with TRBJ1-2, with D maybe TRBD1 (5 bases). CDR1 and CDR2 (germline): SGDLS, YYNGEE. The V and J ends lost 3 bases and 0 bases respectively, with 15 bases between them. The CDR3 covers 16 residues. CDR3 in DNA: TGTGCCAGCAGCGCGTCGAGAGGGGAAGCTAACTATGGCTACACCTTC. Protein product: CASSASRGEANYGYTF.

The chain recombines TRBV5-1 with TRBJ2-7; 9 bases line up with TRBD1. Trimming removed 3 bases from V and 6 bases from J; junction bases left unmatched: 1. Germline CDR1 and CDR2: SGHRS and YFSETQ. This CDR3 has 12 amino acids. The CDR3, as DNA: TGCGCCAGCAGCTGGACAGGGGTCGAGCAGTACTTC. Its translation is CASSWTGVEQYF.

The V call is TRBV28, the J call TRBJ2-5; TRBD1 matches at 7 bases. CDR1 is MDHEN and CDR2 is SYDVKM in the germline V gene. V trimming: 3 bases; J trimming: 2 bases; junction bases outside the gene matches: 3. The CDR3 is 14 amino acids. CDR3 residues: CASSLATGQETQYF. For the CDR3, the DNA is TGTGCCAGCAGTTTGGCGACAGGGCAAGAGACCCAGTACTTC.